The entry below describes one TCR beta chain. Germline V gene data show CDR1 as DFQATT and CDR2 as SNEGSKA (reference sequence). The CDR3 runs 11 residues. V was clipped by 2 bases and J by 7 bases, with 8 bases between them. The entry originates in a study of blood T cell repertoires in COVID-19. Assay: immunoSEQ multiplex PCR; the TCRdb copy retains only in-frame clones and omits some. The profile covers approximately 100,000 clones, with roughly 92% appearing a single time and under 7.5% taken by the ten largest. The J gene is TRBJ1-2, the V gene TRBV20-1; D is unclear. Sequencing used peripheral blood. This TCR derives from a man between 65 and 80 years old with acute or convalescent COVID-19. The CDR3 loop is CSARYGVGYTF. The CDR3 DNA reads as TGCAGTGCTAGATACGGGGTTGGCTACACCTTC.